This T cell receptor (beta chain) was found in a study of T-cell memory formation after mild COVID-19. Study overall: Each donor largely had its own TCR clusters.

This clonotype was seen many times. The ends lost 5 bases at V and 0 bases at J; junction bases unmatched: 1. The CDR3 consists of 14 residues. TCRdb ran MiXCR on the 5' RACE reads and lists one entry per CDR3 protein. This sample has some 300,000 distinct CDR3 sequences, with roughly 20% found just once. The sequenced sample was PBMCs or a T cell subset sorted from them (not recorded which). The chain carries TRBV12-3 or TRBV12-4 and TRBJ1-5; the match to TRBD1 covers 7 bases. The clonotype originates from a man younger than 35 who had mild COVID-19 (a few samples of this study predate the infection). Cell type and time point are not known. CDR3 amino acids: CASSRQGSNQPQHF. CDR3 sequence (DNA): TGTGCCAGCAGTAGACAGGGTAGCAATCAGCCCCAGCATTTT.